This TCR beta chain was obtained from a study of blood T cell repertoires in COVID-19. The germline gives CDR1 SEHNR, CDR2 FQNEAQ (reference sequence). Trimming pared 1 base from V and 3 bases from J, leaving 15 bases between. This CDR3 is 16 amino acids long. Assay: immunoSEQ multiplex PCR; the TCRdb copy retains only in-frame clones and omits some. The table has 55,000 to 65,000 clones, approximately 90% seen once; the top ten hold roughly 13%. The sequence derives from a woman between 55 and 75 years old with active COVID-19. Material: peripheral blood. The chain recombines TRBV7-9 with TRBJ1-1, with D perhaps TRBD1 (5 bases). Written as DNA, the CDR3 is TGTGCCAGCAGCTTAGGGGGCGGACGGTATCACACTGAAGCTTTCTTT. It yields the protein CASSLGGGRYHTEAFF.